This T cell receptor (beta chain) was profiled in a study of human T cells and chemical hapten exposure. The overall study: Per-sample TCR yield variability stemmed mainly from small pooled library volume differences.

This clonotype showed up many times. In the library, unique molecular identifiers were attached to individual cDNA molecules. MiXCR, applied by TCRdb to the RACE reads, yields one record per CDR3 protein. This sample has 70,000 to 95,000 distinct CDR3 sequences, with 8.6% found just once. The time point here: healthy volunteer bleed at 6 weeks. Unfractionated whole blood was the source from which total RNA was extracted. Germline CDR1 SGHNT, CDR2 YENEEA. V lost 4 bases and J 9 bases, leaving 13 bases between the germline ends. This CDR3 spans 13 amino acids. Sequenced: whole blood. This chain links TRBV11-3 with TRBJ2-1; tentative D call: TRBD1 (6 bases). This clonotype originated in a female donor in good health. Some clones in this sample may be carry-over from other donors' samples. The CDR3 here is CASSSRQAPEQFF. CDR3 nucleotide sequence: TGTGCCAGCAGCTCCAGACAGGCGCCTGAGCAGTTCTTC.